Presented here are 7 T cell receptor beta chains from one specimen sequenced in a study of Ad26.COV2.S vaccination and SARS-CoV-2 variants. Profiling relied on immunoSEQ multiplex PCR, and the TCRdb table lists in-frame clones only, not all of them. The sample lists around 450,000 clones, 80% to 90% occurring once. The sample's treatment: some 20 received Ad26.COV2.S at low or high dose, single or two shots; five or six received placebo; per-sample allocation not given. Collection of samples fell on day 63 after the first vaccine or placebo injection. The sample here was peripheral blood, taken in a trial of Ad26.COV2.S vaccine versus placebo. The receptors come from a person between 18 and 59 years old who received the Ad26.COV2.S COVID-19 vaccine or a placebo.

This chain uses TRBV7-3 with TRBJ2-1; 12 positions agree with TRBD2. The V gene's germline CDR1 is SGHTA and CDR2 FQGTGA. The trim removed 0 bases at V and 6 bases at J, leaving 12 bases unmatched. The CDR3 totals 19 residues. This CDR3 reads CASSLTFGLAGIAFNEQFF. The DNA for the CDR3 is TGTGCCAGCAGCTTAACGTTTGGACTAGCGGGGATTGCGTTCAATGAGCAGTTCTTC.

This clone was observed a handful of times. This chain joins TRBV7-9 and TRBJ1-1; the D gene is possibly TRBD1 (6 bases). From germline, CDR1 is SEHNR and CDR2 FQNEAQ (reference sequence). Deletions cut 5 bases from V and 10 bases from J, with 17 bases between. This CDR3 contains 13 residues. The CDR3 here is CASSPDRIRAAFF. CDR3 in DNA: TGTGCCAGCAGCCCCGACAGGATACGGGCAGCTTTCTTT.

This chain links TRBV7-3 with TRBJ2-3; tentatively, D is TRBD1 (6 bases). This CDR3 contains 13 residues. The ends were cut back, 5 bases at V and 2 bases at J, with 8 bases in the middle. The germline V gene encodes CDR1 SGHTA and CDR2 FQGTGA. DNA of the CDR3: TGTGCCAGCAGCACAGGGACCACAGATACGCAGTATTTT. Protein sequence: CASSTGTTDTQYF.

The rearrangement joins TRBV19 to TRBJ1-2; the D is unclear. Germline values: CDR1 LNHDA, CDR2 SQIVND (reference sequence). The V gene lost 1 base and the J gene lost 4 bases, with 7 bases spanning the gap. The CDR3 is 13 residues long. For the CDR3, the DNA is TGTGCCAGTAGTATAGGGGGAGGCTATGGCTACACCTTC. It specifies CASSIGGGYGYTF. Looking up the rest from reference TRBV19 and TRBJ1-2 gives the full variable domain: DGGITQSPKYLFRKEGQNVTLSCEQNLNHDAMYWYRQDPGQGLRLIYYSQIVNDFQKGDIAEGYSVSREKKESFPLTVTSAQKNPTAFYLCASSIGGGYGYTFGSGTRLTVV.

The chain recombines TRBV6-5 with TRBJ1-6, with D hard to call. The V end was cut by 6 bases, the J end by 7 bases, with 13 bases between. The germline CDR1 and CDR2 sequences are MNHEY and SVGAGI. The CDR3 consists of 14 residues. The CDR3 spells CASRPGELNSPLHF. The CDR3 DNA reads TGTGCCAGCAGACCCGGAGAGCTAAATTCACCCCTCCACTTT.

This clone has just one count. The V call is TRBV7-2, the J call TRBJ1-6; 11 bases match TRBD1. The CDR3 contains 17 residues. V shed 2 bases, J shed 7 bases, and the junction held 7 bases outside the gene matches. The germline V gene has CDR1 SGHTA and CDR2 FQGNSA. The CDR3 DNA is TGTGCCAGCAGCTTACTCGCCCGGACAGGGGGCAATTCACCCCTCCACTTT. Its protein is CASSLLARTGGNSPLHF.

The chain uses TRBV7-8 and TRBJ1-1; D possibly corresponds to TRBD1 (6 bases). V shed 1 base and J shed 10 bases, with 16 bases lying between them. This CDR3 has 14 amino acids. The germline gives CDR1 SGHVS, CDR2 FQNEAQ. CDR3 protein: CASSLVLGGPGAFF. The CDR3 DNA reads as TGTGCCAGCAGCTTAGTGCTCGGGGGGCCTGGAGCTTTCTTT.